The clone carrying this T cell receptor (beta chain) was seen only once. Original analysis: Estimation of nucleated cell counts relied on the amplification of reference gene primers. The repertoire was sequenced with immunoSEQ multiplex PCR; TCRdb's copy has only in-frame clones and lacks some. V, J and clone size are those of that table, while D and trimming were read from the DNA. This sample has roughly 50,000 clones, with 75% to 90% found just once. The data derive from a study of blood T cell repertoires in COVID-19. As for the study in general: In each case, the material was cDNA or gDNA derived from T cells, B-cell-depleted T cells, or PBMCs.

CDR1 WNHNN and CDR2 SYGVQD come from the germline V gene (reference sequence). This CDR3 has 16 residues. V lost 6 bases to trimming and J lost 8 bases; unmatched junction nucleotides: 16. The genes are TRBV10-1 and TRBJ1-3; TRBD1 matches 7 bases. The receptor was derived from an older woman with active COVID-19. What was sequenced was peripheral blood. The CDR3 coding sequence is TGCGCCAGCAGCCCACCCAGGACAAACAGGGGAGACACCATATATTTT. Protein product: CASSPPRTNRGDTIYF.